The sequence of this T cell receptor (beta chain) was determined in a study of regulatory T cells in long-lasting Graves disease. Whole-study context: The definition of persistent Graves' disease was over 5 years of antithyroid drugs with positive TSH receptor antibodies.

Study findings and constraints: What was studied was peripheral blood only, and not thyroid tissue. TRBV28, TRBJ1-2 and TRBJ2-5 were favored in persistent disease.

CDR3 length: 12 amino acids. Trimming left V 5 bases short and J 6 bases short, with 7 bases between. Library construction for TCR beta used iRepertoire HTBI primers and Arm-PCR of CDR3 regions. MiXCR was run by TCRdb on the multiplex PCR reads, yielding one entry per CDR3 protein. The sample gives fewer than 400,000 distinct CDR3 sequences, about 19% of which show up once; less than 30% is in the top ten. Sample time point: persistent/refractory GD, antithyroid drugs over 5 years with positive TRAb. The authors made the TCR library using RNA they extracted from PBMCs. Investigators report Graves' disease was diagnosed under American Thyroid Association guidelines. This clonotype was recorded at least ten times. The antigen is unknown.

The chain links TRBV12-3 or TRBV12-4 to TRBJ2-2; D is unresolved. The sequenced sample was peripheral blood mononuclear cells (PBMCs), obtained when the disease was refractory, from a patient treated with antithyroid drugs. The clonotype was recovered from a female donor with Graves disease. CDR3 loop: CASSRVSGELFF. The CDR3 nucleotides are TGTGCCAGCAGTAGGGTGTCCGGGGAGCTGTTTTTT.